This T cell receptor beta chain was captured in a study of T cell repertoires in cytomegalovirus infection. Turning to the study itself: CMV infection and matching HLA type were both indicated by public TCR beta signatures.

Whole-study results and caveats: The response measured ex vivo was dominated by TCR beta clonotypes (HLA-C-restricted and CMV-specific).

This CDR3 is built from 17 residues. The V end was cut by 2 bases, the J end by 5 bases, with 19 bases between. Germline V gene sequence: CDR1 MNHEY, CDR2 SMNVEV (reference sequence). TCRdb ran MiXCR on the reads and lists one entry per CDR3 protein. The table records roughly 640,000 distinct CDR3 sequences, roughly 24% of them present only once. This clonotype has a handful of counts. As yet, its antigen is unknown. The receptor comes from a human donor in good health (CMV status not recorded). Some clones in this sample may be carry-over from other donors' samples. The sample was CD8+ T cells from PBMCs. The chain uses TRBV27 and TRBJ1-5, with no clear D. The CDR3 here is CASSLIYLGIPDQPQHF. CDR3 sequence (DNA): TGTGCCAGCAGTTTAATATATTTAGGGATTCCAGATCAGCCCCAGCATTTT.